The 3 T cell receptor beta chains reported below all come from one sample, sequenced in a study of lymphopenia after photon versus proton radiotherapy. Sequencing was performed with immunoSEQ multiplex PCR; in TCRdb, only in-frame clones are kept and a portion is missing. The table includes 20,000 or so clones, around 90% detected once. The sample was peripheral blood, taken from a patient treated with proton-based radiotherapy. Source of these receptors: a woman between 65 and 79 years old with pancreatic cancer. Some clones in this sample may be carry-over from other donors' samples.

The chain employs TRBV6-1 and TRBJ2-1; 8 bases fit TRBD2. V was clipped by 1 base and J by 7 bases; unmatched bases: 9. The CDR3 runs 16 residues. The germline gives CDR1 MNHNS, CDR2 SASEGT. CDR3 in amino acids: CASSEERSGSWNEQFF. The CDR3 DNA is TGTGCCAGCAGTGAAGAACGAAGCGGGAGTTGGAATGAGCAGTTCTTC.

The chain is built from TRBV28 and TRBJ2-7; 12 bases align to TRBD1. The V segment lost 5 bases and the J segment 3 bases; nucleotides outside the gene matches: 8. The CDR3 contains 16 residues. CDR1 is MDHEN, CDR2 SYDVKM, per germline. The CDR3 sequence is CASSQTRDRGLYEQYF. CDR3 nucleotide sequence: TGTGCCAGCAGTCAAACCCGGGACAGGGGGCTCTACGAGCAGTACTTC.

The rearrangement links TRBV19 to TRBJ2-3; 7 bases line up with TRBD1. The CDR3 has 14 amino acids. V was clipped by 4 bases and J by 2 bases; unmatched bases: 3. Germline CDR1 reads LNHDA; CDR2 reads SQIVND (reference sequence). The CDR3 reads CASSTGQDTDTQYF. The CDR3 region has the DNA TGTGCCAGTAGTACAGGACAGGACACAGATACGCAGTATTTT.